This entry is about one T cell receptor beta chain. Clones were sequenced by immunoSEQ multiplex PCR, and TCRdb holds only the in-frame ones, with some missing. The profile covers 450,000 to 500,000 clones, with around 90% appearing a single time and about 0.75% taken by the ten largest. Germline lookup yields CDR1 ENHRY and CDR2 SYGVKD. The J segment lost 1 base and the V segment lost 7 bases, leaving 11 bases of the junction unmatched. This CDR3 has 16 amino acids. The data belong to a study of blood T cell repertoires in COVID-19. The specimen sequenced was PBMCs or T cells enriched from blood (not recorded which). The receptor was derived from a woman aged 18-29 years who had recovered from COVID-19. The J gene is TRBJ1-1, the V gene TRBV10-3, with TRBD1 identical over 8 bases. The CDR3: CAIMDREGVGNTEAFF. The CDR3 DNA is TGTGCCATCATGGACAGGGAAGGGGTAGGGAACACTGAAGCTTTCTTT.